The 19 T cell receptor beta chains below come from one sample, sequenced in a study of T-cell memory formation after mild COVID-19 (dated by TCRdb to 2020 to 2023). Preparation of the library involved 5' RACE. The sequencer listed for this sample is Illumina NovaSeq 6000. The public reads were reprocessed in TCRdb via fastp at Q25 and MiXCR, keeping in-frame beta chains. For every CDR3 protein sequence, its rows merge into one entry that carries the most common genes and DNA. The sample table shows 200,000 or so distinct CDR3 sequences, and about a sixth are seen once. In total, the top ten clones hold 2% to 3% of the sample. The source material was PBMCs or a T cell subset sorted from them (not recorded which). The receptors stem from an adult woman who had mild COVID-19 (a few samples of this study predate the infection). The sample titles of this study are shuffled in the database, so cell type and time point are left out; the donor was told from shared clones.

This clonotype was observed many times. The chain carries TRBV3-1 and TRBJ2-2, with D perhaps being TRBD1 or TRBD2 (6 bases each). The germline V and J ends were trimmed by 8 bases and 4 bases, with 14 bases remaining between them. The CDR3 is 14 residues long. CDR1 LGHDT and CDR2 YNNKEL come from the germline V gene (reference sequence). CDR3 loop: CASGAGGGTGELFF. CDR3 bases: TGTGCCAGCGGAGCCGGGGGCGGCACCGGGGAGCTGTTTTTT.

The CDR3 coding sequence is TGTGCCAGCAGCACCCAGAGCGGTAGCACAGATACGCAGTATTTT. Protein product: CASSTQSGSTDTQYF. This sequence joins TRBV7-9 and TRBJ2-3; a weak D match, TRBD2 (5 bases). With 5 bases removed from V and 0 bases from J, the gap between germline ends came to 12 bases. The CDR3 spans 15 residues. Germline lookup yields CDR1 SEHNR and CDR2 FQNEAQ (reference sequence).

The V and J genes are TRBV29-1 and TRBJ2-3; 10 bases match TRBD1. The germline V gene encodes CDR1 SQVTM and CDR2 ANQGSEA. CDR3 length: 15 amino acids. J lost 1 base, V lost 6 bases, and 7 bases had no gene match. The CDR3: CSVTGGVMGTDTQYF. Here the CDR3 DNA reads TGCAGCGTGACAGGGGGCGTTATGGGCACAGATACGCAGTATTTT.

The chain links TRBV6-5 to TRBJ1-1; D ambiguous. CDR1 and CDR2 from the germline V gene are MNHEY and SVGAGI. V gave up 10 bases and J gave up 6 bases, with 21 bases separating them. The CDR3 length is 14 residues. DNA for the CDR3: TGTGCCACCAGATTTGACGGCCGAAGGGCTGAAGCTTTCTTT. It yields the protein CATRFDGRRAEAFF.

J is TRBJ2-1 and V is TRBV20-1; D may be TRBD2 (6 bases). With 4 bases removed from V and 8 bases from J, the gap between germline ends came to 18 bases. This CDR3 comprises 14 residues. CDR1 and CDR2 (germline): DFQATT, SNEGSKA (reference sequence). CDR3 protein: CSATRGGVTYEQFF. In nucleotides, the CDR3 is TGCAGTGCTACCCGGGGCGGGGTTACGTATGAGCAGTTCTTC.

This clonotype has more than one count but fewer than ten. V is TRBV7-2 and J is TRBJ1-1; TRBD1 aligns across 7 bases. Trimming cost V 5 bases and J 10 bases; bases outside gene matches: 10. This CDR3 has 13 residues. Germline V gene lookup returns CDR1 SGHTA and CDR2 FQGNSA. CDR3 nucleotide sequence: TGTGCCAGCAGCCTGAATAACCGGGACAGAGCTTTCTTT. It yields the protein CASSLNNRDRAFF.

This chain joins TRBV25-1 and TRBJ2-1; no clear D gene. The germline gives CDR1 MGHDK, CDR2 SYGVNS. The CDR3 runs 11 residues. V gave up 1 base and J gave up 9 bases, with 4 bases separating them. CDR3 DNA: TGTGCCAGCAGTGAATGGGGTGAGCAGTTCTTC. It encodes CASSEWGEQFF.

The chain employs TRBV21-1 and TRBJ2-7. TRBV21-1 is termed a pseudogene. This CDR3 region has 16 residues. This chain's CDR3 is CASSKDLTGPPNEQYF. The DNA for the CDR3 is TGTGCCAGCAGCAAAGATCTCACAGGACCCCCTAACGAGCAGTACTTC.

In its sample, this clonotype was seen many times. In DNA form, the CDR3 reads TGTGCCAGCATCCGAACAGGGAACTATGGCTACACCTTC. Residues: CASIRTGNYGYTF. The chain couples TRBV12-3 or TRBV12-4 to TRBJ1-2; D is possibly TRBD1 (6 bases). This CDR3 spans 13 amino acids. V was cut by 7 bases and J by 2 bases, with 11 bases left in between.

The chain employs TRBV7-2 and TRBJ2-7; D may match TRBD1 or TRBD2 (7 bases each). The CDR3 consists of 15 residues. In germline, CDR1 is SGHTA, CDR2 FQGNSA. V gave up 4 bases and J gave up 2 bases, with 15 bases separating them. The CDR3 DNA sequence: TGTGCCAGCAGCTCGCGGGGAGGGGGCGCCTACGAGCAGTACTTC. This sequence encodes CASSSRGGGAYEQYF.

This clonotype was detected only a few times. The chain has TRBV3-1 and TRBJ2-1, with D perhaps assigned TRBD1 or TRBD2 (5 bases each). Deletions cut 0 bases from V and 7 bases from J, with 16 bases between. The length of the CDR3 is 16 residues. CDR1 is LGHDT, CDR2 YNNKEL, per germline (reference sequence). The CDR3 spells CASSQDGGQTWNEQFF. CDR3 DNA: TGTGCCAGCAGCCAAGATGGGGGTCAAACTTGGAATGAGCAGTTCTTC.

The rearrangement uses TRBV6-2 or TRBV6-3 and TRBJ1-5, with a weak D call TRBD1 (5 bases). V was cut by 0 bases and J by 1 base, with 10 bases left in between. From germline, CDR1 is MNHEY and CDR2 SVGEGT. The CDR3 runs to 16 residues. For the CDR3, the DNA is TGTGCCAGCAGTTACTCCTTGGGGGTCAGCAATCAGCCCCAGCATTTT. Protein: CASSYSLGVSNQPQHF.

The chain recombines TRBV27 with TRBJ2-2, with 7 bases lining up with TRBD1. With V trimmed by 1 base and J by 4 bases, 3 bases remained unmatched. The CDR3 spans 15 residues. Germline CDR1 and CDR2: MNHEY and SMNVEV (reference sequence). Written as DNA, the CDR3 is TGTGCCAGCAGTTTATTGGGGACAGTCACCGGGGAGCTGTTTTTT. Its protein product is CASSLLGTVTGELFF.

The J gene is TRBJ2-5, the V gene TRBV29-1; tentative D call: TRBD1 (6 bases). Looked up from germline, CDR1 is SQVTM and CDR2 is ANQGSEA. Trimming removed 2 bases at V and 5 bases at J, with 12 bases between. CDR3 length: 13 amino acids. In DNA form, the CDR3 reads TGCAGCGTTGAATCAGGGGCCCGGGAGACCCAGTACTTC. Residues: CSVESGARETQYF. Variable domain in full (rest from reference TRBV29-1 and TRBJ2-5): SAVISQKPSRDICQRGTSLTIQCQVDSQVTMMFWYRQQPGQSLTLIATANQGSEATYESGFVIDKFPISRPNLTFSTLTVSNMSPEDSSIYLCSVESGARETQYFGPGTRLLVL.

This rearrangement joins TRBV5-1 to TRBJ1-2; a weak D match, TRBD1 (6 bases). V lost 4 bases to trimming and J lost 1 base, with 14 bases between them. Germline V lookup: CDR1 SGHRS, CDR2 YFSETQ. The CDR3 loop spans 15 amino acids. CDR3 protein: CASSPGALVNYGYTF. DNA of the CDR3: TGCGCCAGCAGCCCAGGGGCCCTAGTTAACTATGGCTACACCTTC.

This clonotype came up a few times. The chain links TRBV18 to TRBJ1-2; 9 positions match TRBD1. The CDR3 is 15 amino acids. Germline-derived CDR1 and CDR2 are KGHSH and LQKENI. J was trimmed by 8 bases and V by 6 bases; bases with no gene match: 13. The CDR3 sequence is CASSTGTGLYGGYTF. CDR3 DNA: TGTGCCAGCTCGACCGGGACAGGGCTTTATGGAGGCTACACCTTC.

This clonotype has a handful of counts. The chain recombines TRBV12-3 or TRBV12-4 with TRBJ1-1; D is unclear. V gave up 6 bases and J gave up 1 base, with 12 bases separating them. The CDR3 runs 14 residues. CDR3 nucleotide sequence: TGTGCCAGCAGCTCCCAGGTGGGGAACACTGAAGCTTTCTTT. Its translation: CASSSQVGNTEAFF.

This chain connects TRBV12-3 or TRBV12-4 to TRBJ1-4; no definite D call. The V gene lost 7 bases and the J gene lost 6 bases, with 12 bases spanning the gap. The length of the CDR3 is 13 residues. The CDR3 region is CASTKLQHEKLFF. The CDR3 DNA sequence: TGTGCCAGCACCAAGCTACAGCATGAAAAACTGTTTTTT.

In its sample, this clonotype was seen many times. V usage is TRBV18 and J usage is TRBJ2-1; TRBD1 might be the D (6 bases). With 0 bases removed from V and 0 bases from J, the gap between germline ends came to 9 bases. The CDR3 runs to 16 residues. Looked up from germline, CDR1 is KGHSH and CDR2 is LQKENI. In nucleotides, the CDR3 is TGTGCCAGCTCACCACCGAGGGGGAGCTCCTACAATGAGCAGTTCTTC. This encodes CASSPPRGSSYNEQFF. The entire variable domain, with the rest obtained from reference TRBV18 and TRBJ2-1, is as follows: NAGVMQNPRHLVRRRGQEARLRCSPMKGHSHVYWYRQLPEEGLKFMVYLQKENIIDESGMPKERFSAEFPKEGPSILRIQQVVRGDSAAYFCASSPPRGSSYNEQFFGPGTRLTVL.